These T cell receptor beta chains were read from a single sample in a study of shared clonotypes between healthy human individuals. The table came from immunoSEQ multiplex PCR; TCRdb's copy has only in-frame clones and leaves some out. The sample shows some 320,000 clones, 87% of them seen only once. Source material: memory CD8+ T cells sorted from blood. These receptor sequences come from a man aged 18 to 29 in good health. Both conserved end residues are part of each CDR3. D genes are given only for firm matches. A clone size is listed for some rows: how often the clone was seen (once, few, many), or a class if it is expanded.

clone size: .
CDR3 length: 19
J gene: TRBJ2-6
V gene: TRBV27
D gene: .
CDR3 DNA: TGTGCCAGCAGTTTAGGGGGCCAGGGGATCTTCTCTGGGGCCAACGTCCTGACTTTC
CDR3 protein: CASSLGGQGIFSGANVLTF

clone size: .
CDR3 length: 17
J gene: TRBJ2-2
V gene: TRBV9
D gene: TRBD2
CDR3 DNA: TGTGCCAGCAGCGAGCCACTAGCGGGGGCGAACACCGGGGAGCTGTTTTTT
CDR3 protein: CASSEPLAGANTGELFF

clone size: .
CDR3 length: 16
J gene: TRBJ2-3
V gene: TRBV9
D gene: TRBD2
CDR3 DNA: TGTGCCAGCAGTAATCCACCGGGACTAGTGGCAGATACGCAGTATTTT
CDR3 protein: CASSNPPGLVADTQYF

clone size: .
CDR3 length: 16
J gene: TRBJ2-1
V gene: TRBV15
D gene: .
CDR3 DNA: TGTGCCACCAGCATGCCCCGGACTTTCGGGGGAAATGAGCAGTTCTTC
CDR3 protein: CATSMPRTFGGNEQFF

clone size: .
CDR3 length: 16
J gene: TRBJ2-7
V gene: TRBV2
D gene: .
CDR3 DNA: TGTGCCAGCAGTGAAAGTTTGAGGACGGTGACCTACGAGCAGTACTTC
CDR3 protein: CASSESLRTVTYEQYF

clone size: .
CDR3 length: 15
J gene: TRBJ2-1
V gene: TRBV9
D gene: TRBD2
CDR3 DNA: TGTGCCAGCAGCGTAGTGCGTGGGAGGGCCGCTGAGCAGTTCTTC
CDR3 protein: CASSVVRGRAAEQFF

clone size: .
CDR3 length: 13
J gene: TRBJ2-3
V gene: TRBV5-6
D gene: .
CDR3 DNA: TGTGCCAGCAGATGGACTCATTCAGATACGCAGTATTTT
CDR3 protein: CASRWTHSDTQYF

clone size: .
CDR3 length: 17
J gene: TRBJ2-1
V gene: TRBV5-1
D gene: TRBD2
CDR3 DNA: TGCGCCAGCAGCTGGGGTCTAGCGGGGATAACCTACAATGAGCAGTTCTTC
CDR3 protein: CASSWGLAGITYNEQFF

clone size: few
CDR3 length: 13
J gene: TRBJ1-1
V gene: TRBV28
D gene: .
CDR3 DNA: TGTGCCAGCAGTTTATCAAGGTACACTGAAGCTTTCTTT
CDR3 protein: CASSLSRYTEAFF

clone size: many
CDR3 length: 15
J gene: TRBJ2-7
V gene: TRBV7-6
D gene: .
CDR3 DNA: TGTGCCAGCAGCTTAGAGGCAGGGGTTTCCCACGAGCAGTACTTC
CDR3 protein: CASSLEAGVSHEQYF